This T cell receptor (beta chain) was captured by sequencing in a study of blood T cell repertoires in COVID-19. This clone was found once. Participants came from about 24 US areas, aged about 18 to 89 years. Either two negative PCRs, clearance, or symptom resolution qualified Cohort 3 donors as recovered. Per the germline V gene, CDR1 is SGHKS and CDR2 is YYEKEE (reference sequence). The CDR3 is 13 residues long. V shed 4 bases, J shed 4 bases, and the junction held 3 bases outside the gene matches. Method: immunoSEQ multiplex PCR; TCRdb's copy keeps in-frame clones and lacks some. The sample lists about 200,000 clones; roughly 90% were seen once.

The receptor comes from a woman aged 25 to 39 who had recovered from COVID-19. The V and J genes are TRBV5-5 and TRBJ2-3; the match to TRBD1 covers 7 bases. The sequenced material came from PBMCs or T cells enriched from blood (not recorded which). The CDR3 spells CASSPQGADTQYF. CDR3 sequence (DNA): TGTGCCAGCAGCCCCCAGGGGGCAGATACGCAGTATTTT.